This TCR beta chain was identified in a study of blood T cells in healthy people across ages. V was pared by 7 bases and J by 3 bases, with 13 bases between. The CDR3 runs 14 residues. CDR1 and CDR2 (germline): SGHTA, FQGNSA. This clonotype appeared a single time. A read error may be the cause here, since a much bigger clone is one base away. Together with a sample-barcoded 5' primer, a J-beta primer mix was included in a second PCR lasting roughly 6 to 12 cycles. TCRdb re-called the 5' RACE reads through MiXCR, storing one row per CDR3 protein. The sample lists some 670,000 distinct CDR3 sequences, 52% seen once, with roughly 13% in the top ten. The study recruited healthy Caucasian donors from Russia who were aged roughly 6 to 90.

Source material: blood. This chain uses TRBV7-2 with TRBJ2-1; D ambiguous. The TCR originated in a woman older than 75 in good health. CDR3 sequence (DNA): TGTGCCAGCACCCGAGCAGTGAGCTACAATGAGCAGTTCTTC. This translates into CASTRAVSYNEQFF.